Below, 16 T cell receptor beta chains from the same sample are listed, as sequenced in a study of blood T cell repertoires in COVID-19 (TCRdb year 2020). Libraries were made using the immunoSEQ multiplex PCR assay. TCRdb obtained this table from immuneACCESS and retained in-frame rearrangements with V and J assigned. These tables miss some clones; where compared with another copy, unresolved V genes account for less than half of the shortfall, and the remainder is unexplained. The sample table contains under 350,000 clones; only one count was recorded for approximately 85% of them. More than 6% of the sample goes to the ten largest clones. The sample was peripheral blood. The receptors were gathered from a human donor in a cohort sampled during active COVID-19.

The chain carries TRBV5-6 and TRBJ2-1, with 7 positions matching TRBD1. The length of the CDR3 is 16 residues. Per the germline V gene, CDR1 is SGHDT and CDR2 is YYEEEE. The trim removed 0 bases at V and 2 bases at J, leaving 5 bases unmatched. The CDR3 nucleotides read TGTGCCAGCAGCTTGGGACGGGACAGAACCTACAATGAGCAGTTCTTC. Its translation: CASSLGRDRTYNEQFF.

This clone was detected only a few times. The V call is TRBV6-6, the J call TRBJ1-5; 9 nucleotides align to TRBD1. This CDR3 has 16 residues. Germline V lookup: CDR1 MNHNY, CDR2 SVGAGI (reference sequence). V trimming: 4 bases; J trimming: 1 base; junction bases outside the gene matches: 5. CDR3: CASSLQGAESNQPQHF. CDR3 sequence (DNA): TGTGCCAGCAGTTTACAGGGGGCGGAGAGCAATCAGCCCCAGCATTTT.

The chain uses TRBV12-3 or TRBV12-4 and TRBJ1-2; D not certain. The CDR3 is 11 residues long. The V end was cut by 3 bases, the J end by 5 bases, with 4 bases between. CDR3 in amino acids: CASSFQYGYTF. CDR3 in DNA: TGTGCCAGCAGTTTCCAATATGGCTACACCTTC.

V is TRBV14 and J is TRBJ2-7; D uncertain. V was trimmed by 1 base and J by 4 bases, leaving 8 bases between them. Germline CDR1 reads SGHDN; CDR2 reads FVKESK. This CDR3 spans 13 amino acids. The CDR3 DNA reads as TGTGCCAGCAGCCAAGGCTCCCAGTACGAGCAGTACTTC. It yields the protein CASSQGSQYEQYF.

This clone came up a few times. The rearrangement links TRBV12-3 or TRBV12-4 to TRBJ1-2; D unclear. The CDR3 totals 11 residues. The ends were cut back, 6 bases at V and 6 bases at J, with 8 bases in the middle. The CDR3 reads CASRAVDGYTF. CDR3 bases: TGTGCCAGCAGGGCAGTTGATGGCTACACCTTC.

CDR3 DNA sequence: TGTGCCAGCAGCCACCAGGCGAAGAGAGATACGCAGTATTTT. Translation gives CASSHQAKRDTQYF. This chain uses TRBV13 with TRBJ2-3; D is undetermined. This CDR3 comprises 14 residues. CDR1 and CDR2 (germline): PRHDT, FYEKMQ (reference sequence). With 5 bases removed from V and 5 bases from J, the gap between germline ends came to 14 bases.

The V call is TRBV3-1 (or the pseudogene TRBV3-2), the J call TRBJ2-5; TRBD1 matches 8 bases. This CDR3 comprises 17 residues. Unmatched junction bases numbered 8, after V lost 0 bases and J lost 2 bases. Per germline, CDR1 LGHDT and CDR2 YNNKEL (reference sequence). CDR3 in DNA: TGTGCCAGCAGCCAAGATAGGCAGGGGGCGAGGCAAGAGACCCAGTACTTC. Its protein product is CASSQDRQGARQETQYF.

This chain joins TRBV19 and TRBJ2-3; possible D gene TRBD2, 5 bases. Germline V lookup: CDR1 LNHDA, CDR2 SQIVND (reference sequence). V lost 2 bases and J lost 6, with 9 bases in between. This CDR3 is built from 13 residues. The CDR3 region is CASSIPTRDTQYF. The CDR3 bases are TGTGCCAGTAGTATACCTACTAGGGATACGCAGTATTTT.

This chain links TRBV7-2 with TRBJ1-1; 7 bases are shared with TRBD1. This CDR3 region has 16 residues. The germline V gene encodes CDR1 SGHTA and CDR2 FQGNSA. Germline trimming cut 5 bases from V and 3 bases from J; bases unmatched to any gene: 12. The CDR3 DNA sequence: TGTGCCAGCAGCCGTCCCCTAACAGGGGCGGACACTGAAGCTTTCTTT. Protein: CASSRPLTGADTEAFF.

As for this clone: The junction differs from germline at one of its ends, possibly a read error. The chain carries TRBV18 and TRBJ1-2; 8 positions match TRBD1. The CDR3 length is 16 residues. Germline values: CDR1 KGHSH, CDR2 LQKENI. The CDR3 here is CASTPASGGLSYGYTF. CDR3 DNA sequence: TGTGCCAGCACACCCGCTTCAGGGGGCCTCAGCTATGGCTACACCTTC. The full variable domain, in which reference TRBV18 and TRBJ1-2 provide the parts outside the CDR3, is NAGVMQNPRHLVRRRGQEARLRCSPMKGHSHVYWYRQLPEEGLKFMVYLQKENIIDESGMPKERFSAEFPKEGPSILRIQQVVRGDSAAYFCASTPASGGLSYGYTFGSGTRLTVV.

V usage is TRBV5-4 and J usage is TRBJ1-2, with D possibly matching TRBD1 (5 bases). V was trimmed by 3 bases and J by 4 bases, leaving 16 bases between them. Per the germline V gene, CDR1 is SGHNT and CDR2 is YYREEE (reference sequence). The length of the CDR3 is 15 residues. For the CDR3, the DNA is TGTGCCAGCAGCTGGGGGAGGGGATCCTCCTATGGCTACACCTTC. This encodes CASSWGRGSSYGYTF.

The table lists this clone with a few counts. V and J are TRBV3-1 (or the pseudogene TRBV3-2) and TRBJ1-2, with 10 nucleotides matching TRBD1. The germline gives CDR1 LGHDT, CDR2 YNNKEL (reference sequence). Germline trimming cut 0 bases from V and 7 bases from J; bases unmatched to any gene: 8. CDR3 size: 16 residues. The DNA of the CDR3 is TGTGCCAGCAGCCAAGACGTCGGGCGACAGGGGGCTGGCTACACCTTC. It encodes CASSQDVGRQGAGYTF.

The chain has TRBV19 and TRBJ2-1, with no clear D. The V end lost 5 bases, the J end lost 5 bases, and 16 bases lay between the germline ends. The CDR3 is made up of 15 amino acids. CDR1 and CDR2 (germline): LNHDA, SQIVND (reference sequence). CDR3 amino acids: CASSVAPTAHNEQFF. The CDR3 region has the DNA TGTGCCAGTAGTGTAGCCCCAACAGCCCACAATGAGCAGTTCTTC.

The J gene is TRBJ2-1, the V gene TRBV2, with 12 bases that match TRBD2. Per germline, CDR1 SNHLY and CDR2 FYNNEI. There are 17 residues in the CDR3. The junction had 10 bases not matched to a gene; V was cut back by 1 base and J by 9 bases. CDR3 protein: CASSEVPPGLAGTEQFF. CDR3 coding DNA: TGTGCCAGCAGTGAAGTGCCCCCGGGACTAGCGGGTACTGAGCAGTTCTTC.

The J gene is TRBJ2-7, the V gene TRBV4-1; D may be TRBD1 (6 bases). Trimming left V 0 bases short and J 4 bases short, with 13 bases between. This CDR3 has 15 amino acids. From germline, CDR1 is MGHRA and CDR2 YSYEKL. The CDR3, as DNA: TGCGCCAGCAGCCAAGAGAAGGGGGTTCTGTACGAGCAGTACTTC. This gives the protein CASSQEKGVLYEQYF.

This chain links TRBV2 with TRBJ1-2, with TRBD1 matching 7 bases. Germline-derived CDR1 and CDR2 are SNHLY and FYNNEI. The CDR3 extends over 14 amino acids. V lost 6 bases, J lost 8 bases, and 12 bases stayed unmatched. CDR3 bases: TGTGCCAGCAGCCTAGGGGGCAGGGATGACGGCTACACCTTC. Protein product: CASSLGGRDDGYTF.